These 21 T cell receptor beta chains were all obtained from the same sample, sequenced in a study of PD-1 blockade in classical Hodgkin lymphoma. The data were produced by immunoSEQ multiplex PCR, yet TCRdb's version contains in-frame clones alone and is incomplete. The repertoire holds 15,000 to 17,000 clones, with roughly 83% as singletons. All trial patients relapsed after autologous stem cell transplantation. The sequencing here drew on peripheral blood mononuclear cells (PBMCs), taken before the second cycle of nivolumab. Source of these receptors: a human donor with classical Hodgkin lymphoma.

The chain uses TRBV11-3 and TRBJ2-3; no reliable D call. Germline CDR1 reads SGHNT; CDR2 reads YENEEA. Deletions cut 6 bases from V and 4 bases from J, with 14 bases between. The CDR3 is made up of 14 amino acids. The CDR3 here is CASSSMGMADTQYF. CDR3 DNA: TGTGCCAGCAGTTCCATGGGAATGGCAGATACGCAGTATTTT.

Points on this clone: At the DNA level, this CDR3 is encoded by other sequences in the same sample as well. CDR3 amino acids: CAWSVRSPGLAGLRGEQYF. CDR3 DNA sequence: TGTGCCTGGAGCGTACGCTCACCGGGGCTAGCGGGCCTAAGGGGCGAGCAGTACTTC. The chain uses TRBV30 and TRBJ2-7; 8 bases line up with TRBD2. Germline CDR1 and CDR2: GTSNPN and SVGIG (reference sequence). Trimming took 3 bases from V and 6 from J; bases not matched to a gene: 25. This CDR3 contains 19 residues.

This clone was seen a handful of times. The genes are TRBV30 and TRBJ2-1; 11 bases match TRBD2. Germline CDR1 is GTSNPN and CDR2 is SVGIG (reference sequence). This CDR3 is 18 amino acids long. V lost 2 bases to trimming and J lost 0 bases; unmatched junction nucleotides: 9. For the CDR3, the DNA is TGTGCCTGGAGTCATCCTAGCGGGAGGTCAAGCTCCTACAATGAGCAGTTCTTC. It translates to CAWSHPSGRSSSYNEQFF.

The chain joins TRBV25-1 to TRBJ1-3; perhaps TRBD1 as D (6 bases). V lost 5 bases and J lost 4, with 18 bases in between. The CDR3 has 16 amino acids. The germline CDR1 and CDR2 sequences are MGHDK and SYGVNS. As DNA, the CDR3 is TGTGCCAGCAGTACCCGGACAGCCTTTGGGGGAAACACCATATATTTT. As protein: CASSTRTAFGGNTIYF.

This clone appeared once. CDR3 loop: CASSPGGPSGAFF. Here the CDR3 DNA reads TGTGCCAGTAGTCCGGGGGGGCCTTCGGGAGCTTTCTTT. The V gene is TRBV19, the J gene TRBJ1-1, with TRBD1 as a possible D gene (6 bases). Germline CDR1 LNHDA, CDR2 SQIVND (reference sequence). The CDR3 extends over 13 amino acids. Trimming cost V 5 bases and J 10 bases, with 17 bases left between them.

This sequence joins TRBV5-4 and TRBJ2-7; 8 bases agree with TRBD2. This CDR3 spans 18 amino acids. Losses at the gene ends were 1 base for V and 4 bases for J; bases not matched to a gene: 16. Germline CDR1 SGHNT, CDR2 YYREEE (reference sequence). The CDR3 sequence: CASSLYRVTSGANYEQYF. The CDR3 DNA sequence: TGTGCCAGCAGCTTGTACAGGGTAACTAGCGGAGCAAATTACGAGCAGTACTTC. Looking up the rest from reference TRBV5-4 and TRBJ2-7 gives the full variable domain: ETGVTQSPTHLIKTRGQQVTLRCSSQSGHNTVSWYQQALGQGPQFIFQYYREEENGRGNFPPRFSGLQFPNYSSELNVNALELDDSALYLCASSLYRVTSGANYEQYFGPGTRLTVT.

The table lists this clone with a count of one. V gene TRBV7-2 combines with J gene TRBJ1-5; D not resolved. Germline V gene data show CDR1 as SGHTA and CDR2 as FQGNSA. V lost 5 bases to trimming and J lost 1 base, with 12 bases between them. The CDR3 runs 15 residues. CDR3 coding DNA: TGTGCCAGCAGCCCTCGACGAGGAAGCAATCAGCCCCAGCATTTT. Translated: CASSPRRGSNQPQHF.

CDR3 in amino acids: CAISGTSGSNEQFF. The DNA for the CDR3 is TGTGCCATCAGCGGGACTAGCGGGAGCAATGAGCAGTTCTTC. This rearrangement joins TRBV10-3 to TRBJ2-1, with TRBD2 identical over 14 bases. V shed 6 bases, J shed 6 bases, and the junction held 1 base outside the gene matches. The CDR3 has 14 amino acids. Germline values: CDR1 ENHRY, CDR2 SYGVKD.

This clone was picked up a small number of times. The chain combines TRBV5-6 with TRBJ1-2; D unclear. V was cut by 0 bases and J by 7 bases, with 13 bases left in between. The CDR3 totals 14 residues. The V gene's germline CDR1 is SGHDT and CDR2 YYEEEE. The CDR3 protein is CASSLGGGSAGYTF. The CDR3 coding sequence is TGTGCCAGCAGCTTGGGGGGAGGGTCAGCTGGCTACACCTTC.

The chain joins TRBV28 to TRBJ1-3; TRBD1 aligns across 10 bases. Per the germline V gene, CDR1 is MDHEN and CDR2 is SYDVKM. The length of the CDR3 is 16 residues. The J segment lost 5 bases and the V segment lost 5 bases, leaving 9 bases of the junction unmatched. CDR3 DNA: TGTGCCAGCAGTCTATCGGGACAGGGGCAACGAAACACCATATATTTT. Protein sequence: CASSLSGQGQRNTIYF.

The V gene is TRBV30, the J gene TRBJ1-2; no clear D. CDR3 length: 13 residues. Per the germline V gene, CDR1 is GTSNPN and CDR2 is SVGIG (reference sequence). V was trimmed by 5 bases and J by 0 bases, leaving 10 bases between them. The CDR3 DNA follows: TGTGCCTGGGAACGTGTAGCTAACTATGGCTACACCTTC. It translates to CAWERVANYGYTF. Full variable domain (outside the CDR3, taken from reference TRBV30 and TRBJ1-2): SQTIHQWPATLVQPVGSPLSLECTVEGTSNPNLYWYRQAAGRGLQLLFYSVGIGQISSEVPQNLSASRPQDRQFILSSKKLLLSDSGFYLCAWERVANYGYTFGSGTRLTVV.

The V gene is TRBV9, the J gene TRBJ2-7; 10 bases align to TRBD1. V lost 4 bases and J lost 6; bases outside the gene matches: 7. The CDR3 has 14 amino acids. Germline CDR1 reads SGDLS; CDR2 reads YYNGEE. The chain's CDR3 is CASSTGTGALEQYF. The CDR3 DNA reads TGTGCCAGCAGCACCGGGACAGGGGCCCTCGAGCAGTACTTC.

The chain combines TRBV19 with TRBJ2-1; tentative D call: TRBD1 (5 bases). The CDR3 runs to 13 residues. From germline, CDR1 is LNHDA and CDR2 SQIVND (reference sequence). V lost 5 bases, J lost 5 bases, and 10 bases lay in between. CDR3 coding DNA: TGTGCCAGTAGTGTTGACAGAGACAATGAGCAGTTCTTC. Amino acids: CASSVDRDNEQFF.

The chain combines TRBV5-1 with TRBJ2-2, with D possibly being TRBD1 (5 bases). With 2 bases removed from V and 1 base from J, the gap between germline ends came to 6 bases. Germline V gene sequence: CDR1 SGHRS, CDR2 YFSETQ. The CDR3 covers 14 residues. The CDR3 sequence: CASSFTGNTGELFF. CDR3 nucleotides: TGCGCCAGCAGCTTCACAGGGAACACCGGGGAGCTGTTTTTT.

V and J are TRBV30 and TRBJ2-3, with 14 nucleotides matching TRBD2. This CDR3 has 16 amino acids. Germline trimming cut 7 bases from V and 6 bases from J; bases unmatched to any gene: 12. In germline, CDR1 is GTSNPN, CDR2 SVGIG (reference sequence). CDR3 residues: CAFSGTSGSSADTQYF. The CDR3 nucleotides are TGTGCCTTTTCCGGGACTAGCGGGAGTAGTGCCGATACGCAGTATTTT.

The rearrangement uses TRBV6-6 and TRBJ2-2; TRBD1 matches 8 bases. V shed 5 bases, J shed 5 bases, and the junction held 10 bases outside the gene matches. This CDR3 comprises 16 residues. The germline CDR1 and CDR2 sequences are MNHNY and SVGAGI (reference sequence). The CDR3 region is CASSLAGGVVTGELFF. In nucleotides, the CDR3 is TGTGCCAGCAGTCTCGCAGGGGGCGTAGTGACCGGGGAGCTGTTTTTT.

The rearrangement joins TRBV11-2 to TRBJ1-1; TRBD1 matches at 8 bases. The V gene's germline CDR1 is SGHAT and CDR2 FQNNGV. This CDR3 has 14 amino acids. V lost 3 bases to trimming and J lost 4 bases; unmatched junction nucleotides: 4. The DNA for the CDR3 is TGTGCCAGCAGCTTTGACAGGGGCACCACTGAAGCTTTCTTT. This translates into CASSFDRGTTEAFF.

In nucleotides, the CDR3 is TGTGCCAGCAGTTTGGACCCTCCCGCGGGGGGGCTATACAATGAGCAGTTCTTC. This codes for CASSLDPPAGGLYNEQFF. The gene calls are TRBV27 and TRBJ2-1; 9 bases fit TRBD2. Germline V lookup: CDR1 MNHEY, CDR2 SMNVEV (reference sequence). CDR3 length: 18 amino acids. V shed 3 bases and J 4 bases; nucleotides not matched to a gene: 13.

The rearrangement joins TRBV14 to TRBJ1-2, with 7 bases aligning to TRBD1. Germline CDR1 SGHDN, CDR2 FVKESK. CDR3 length: 14 amino acids. Unmatched junction bases numbered 10, after V lost 4 bases and J lost 8 bases. In DNA, the CDR3 is TGTGCCAGCAGCCGCGGGGGACAGTTGTTGGGCTACACCTTC. It is translated as CASSRGGQLLGYTF. The full variable domain, rest sourced from reference TRBV14 and TRBJ1-2, is EAGVTQFPSHSVIEKGQTVTLRCDPISGHDNLYWYRRVMGKEIKFLLHFVKESKQDESGMPNNRFLAERTGGTYSTLKVQPAELEDSGVYFCASSRGGQLLGYTFGSGTRLTVV.

The chain employs TRBV18 and TRBJ2-5; D remains ambiguous. This CDR3 comprises 13 residues. Germline CDR1 and CDR2: KGHSH and LQKENI. V shed 2 bases and J shed 4 bases, with 8 bases lying between them. CDR3 in amino acids: CASSPTTGETQYF. The DNA of the CDR3 is TGTGCCAGCTCACCAACGACTGGAGAGACCCAGTACTTC.

The chain joins TRBV19 to TRBJ1-1; TRBD1 is a possible D gene (6 bases). Trimming removed 9 bases from V and 3 bases from J, with 14 bases in between. Germline assignment: CDR1 LNHDA and CDR2 SQIVND (reference sequence). The CDR3 is 13 amino acids. CDR3: CASVGQLHTEAFF. The CDR3, as DNA: TGTGCCAGCGTTGGACAGTTACACACTGAAGCTTTCTTT.